Below are 27 T cell receptor beta chains sequenced from a single sample in a study of T cell responses to AZD1222 COVID-19 vaccine. Assay: immunoSEQ multiplex PCR; the TCRdb copy retains only in-frame clones and omits some. This sample yields about 77,000 clones, of which approximately 92% are seen a single time; around 5.1% belongs to the top ten. The sample was peripheral blood, taken 28 days after the second AZD1222 dose. Receptors were obtained from an adult who received the AZD1222 COVID-19 vaccine.

The rearrangement joins TRBV7-2 to TRBJ2-7, with a possible D match to TRBD1 (6 bases). CDR3 size: 15 residues. Trimming cost V 5 bases and J 5 bases, with 19 bases left between them. Per the germline V gene, CDR1 is SGHTA and CDR2 is FQGNSA. The chain's CDR3 is CASSVMTGGSHEQYF. The CDR3 bases are TGTGCCAGCAGCGTAATGACAGGAGGTAGCCACGAGCAGTACTTC.

The rearrangement uses TRBV5-4 and TRBJ1-2; a possible D gene is TRBD1 (5 bases). This CDR3 spans 17 amino acids. Trimming removed 0 bases from V and 6 bases from J, with 21 bases in between. In germline, CDR1 is SGHNT, CDR2 YYREEE (reference sequence). The CDR3, as DNA: TGTGCCAGCAGCTTGGAAAGCCGACAGTCTTCTCAAAATGGCTACACCTTC. It encodes CASSLESRQSSQNGYTF.

This clone was recorded once. The J gene is TRBJ1-2, the V gene TRBV19, with D hard to call. Germline V gene sequence: CDR1 LNHDA, CDR2 SQIVND (reference sequence). V dropped 4 bases and J dropped 0 bases, with 12 bases sitting between them. The CDR3 consists of 15 residues. The CDR3 DNA follows: TGTGCCAGTAGTACCCCCGGGCAGACTAACTATGGCTACACCTTC. This gives the protein CASSTPGQTNYGYTF.

The rearrangement joins TRBV6-6 to TRBJ1-5; D not certain. Germline CDR1 is MNHNY and CDR2 is SVGAGI (reference sequence). The V and J ends lost 7 bases and 4 bases respectively, with 11 bases between them. The CDR3 runs to 13 residues. CDR3 sequence (DNA): TGTGCCAGCACTCCCGGTTTAAATCAGCCCCAGCATTTT. This translates into CASTPGLNQPQHF.

This chain connects TRBV4-1 to TRBJ2-1, with 8 nucleotides matching TRBD2. CDR3 length: 16 amino acids. The J segment lost 7 bases and the V segment lost 4 bases, leaving 12 bases of the junction unmatched. CDR1 is MGHRA, CDR2 YSYEKL, per germline. The DNA for the CDR3 is TGCGCCAGCAGCCTACGGGGCGGGAGGAGGGAAAATGAGCAGTTCTTC. Protein sequence: CASSLRGGRRENEQFF.

The chain combines TRBV5-1 with TRBJ2-1; D may match TRBD1 or TRBD2 (5 bases each). The CDR3 contains 14 residues. CDR1 is SGHRS, CDR2 YFSETQ, per germline. V lost 4 bases and J 8 bases, leaving 16 bases between the germline ends. CDR3 bases: TGCGCCAGCAGCCTCGATGTGGGGCGGGATGAGCAGTTCTTC. It encodes CASSLDVGRDEQFF.

V and J are TRBV25-1 and TRBJ1-1, with D tentatively TRBD1 (6 bases). Germline CDR1 is MGHDK and CDR2 is SYGVNS. This CDR3 has 15 amino acids. V dropped 1 base and J dropped 0 bases, with 9 bases sitting between them. In DNA form, the CDR3 reads TGTGCCAGCAGTGAATCGGACAGACTGAACACTGAAGCTTTCTTT. This gives the protein CASSESDRLNTEAFF.

V is TRBV10-1 and J is TRBJ2-2; D is perhaps TRBD1 (6 bases). Germline CDR1 WNHNN, CDR2 SYGVQD (reference sequence). With 6 bases removed from V and 6 bases from J, the gap between germline ends came to 11 bases. CDR3 size: 13 residues. The CDR3 is CASRQGNSGELFF. CDR3 in DNA: TGCGCCAGCAGACAGGGAAATTCCGGGGAGCTGTTTTTT.

The chain couples TRBV3-1 (or the pseudogene TRBV3-2) to TRBJ1-5; no definite D call. The CDR3 spans 12 residues. The germline V gene encodes CDR1 LGHDT and CDR2 YNNKEL (reference sequence). Trimming pared 0 bases from V and 8 bases from J, leaving 5 bases between. The CDR3 spells CASSQEAEPQHF. The CDR3 DNA reads TGTGCCAGCAGCCAAGAAGCAGAGCCCCAGCATTTT.

This sequence joins TRBV19 and TRBJ1-6; TRBD1 matches 9 bases. This CDR3 has 15 amino acids. Germline loops: CDR1 LNHDA, CDR2 SQIVND (reference sequence). The V and J ends lost 4 bases and 7 bases, in that order; junction bases with no gene match: 5. CDR3 in amino acids: CASSTRQGGNSPLHF. CDR3 DNA sequence: TGTGCCAGTAGTACCCGACAGGGGGGCAATTCACCCCTCCACTTT.

This chain links TRBV14 with TRBJ2-7, with D unclear. Germline CDR1 SGHDN, CDR2 FVKESK. The CDR3 consists of 16 residues. V was shortened by 0 bases and J by 1 base, with 13 bases between the two germline ends. The CDR3 DNA follows: TGTGCCAGCAGCCAAGAAGTGGGTATTAAGTCCTACGAGCAGTACTTC. This sequence encodes CASSQEVGIKSYEQYF.

This clone was seen just once. The chain joins TRBV5-1 to TRBJ2-1; 8 bases fit TRBD1. V lost 4 bases, J lost 6 bases, and 6 bases stayed unmatched. CDR1 SGHRS and CDR2 YFSETQ come from the germline V gene. The CDR3 length is 14 residues. CDR3 bases: TGCGCCAGCAGCAACGGACAGGGACGCAATGAGCAGTTCTTC. Translating it yields CASSNGQGRNEQFF.

This rearrangement joins TRBV28 to TRBJ1-2, with D possibly matching TRBD1 (6 bases). V was pared by 5 bases and J by 2 bases, with 15 bases between. Germline loops: CDR1 MDHEN, CDR2 SYDVKM. This CDR3 has 15 amino acids. The DNA for the CDR3 is TGTGCCAGCAGTCCTTCCTCAGGACAGAACTATGGCTACACCTTC. Amino acid sequence: CASSPSSGQNYGYTF.

In its sample, this clone was seen a few times. V gene TRBV19 combines with J gene TRBJ1-1; D gene uncertain. The CDR3 runs to 13 residues. Trimming shortened V by 3 bases and J by 7 bases, and 12 bases separated the two germline ends. Germline V gene lookup returns CDR1 LNHDA and CDR2 SQIVND (reference sequence). CDR3 protein: CASSIRGRIEAFF. DNA of the CDR3: TGTGCCAGTAGTATTAGAGGCAGGATTGAAGCTTTCTTT.

This rearrangement joins TRBV19 to TRBJ1-1; D uncertain. The CDR3 is made up of 14 amino acids. Germline V gives CDR1 LNHDA, CDR2 SQIVND (reference sequence). Trimming shortened V by 8 bases and J by 3 bases, and 16 bases separated the two germline ends. Written as DNA, the CDR3 is TGTGCCAGTTCCCGACACGGTCCGGACACTGAAGCTTTCTTT. Translation: CASSRHGPDTEAFF.

The V and J genes are TRBV9 and TRBJ1-2, with D maybe TRBD1 (6 bases). The germline CDR1 and CDR2 sequences are SGDLS and YYNGEE. Between the trimmed V and J ends, which lost 0 bases and 4 bases, there was a span of 16 bases. There are 16 residues in the CDR3. The CDR3 loop is CASSVELPGASYGYTF. The CDR3 DNA sequence: TGTGCCAGCAGCGTAGAATTACCGGGGGCCTCCTATGGCTACACCTTC.

The gene calls are TRBV6-2 or TRBV6-3 and TRBJ2-1; 7 nucleotides align to TRBD1. Germline V gene data show CDR1 as MNHEY and CDR2 as SVGEGT. This CDR3 region has 14 residues. The V gene end was trimmed by 4 bases and the J gene end by 4 bases; junction bases not matched to a gene: 4. This chain's CDR3 is CASSSGQVYNEQFF. The CDR3 nucleotides are TGTGCCAGCAGTTCCGGACAGGTTTACAATGAGCAGTTCTTC.

This clone was seen a handful of times. The chain has TRBV28 and TRBJ2-7; the D gene is possibly TRBD1 (5 bases). Trimming removed 1 base at V and 5 bases at J, with 6 bases between. The CDR3 is 12 residues long. Germline CDR1 reads MDHEN; CDR2 reads SYDVKM. This CDR3 reads CASSLFRDEQYF. In DNA form, the CDR3 reads TGTGCCAGCAGTTTATTCAGGGACGAGCAGTACTTC.

This chain links TRBV13 with TRBJ2-7; a possible D gene is TRBD2 (5 bases). Germline CDR1 is PRHDT and CDR2 is FYEKMQ (reference sequence). Trimming cost V 5 bases and J 0 bases, with 11 bases left between them. The CDR3 extends over 14 amino acids. The CDR3 bases are TGTGCCAGCAGCCCTAGGACTTTCTCCTACGAGCAGTACTTC. Amino acids: CASSPRTFSYEQYF.

The gene calls are TRBV30 and TRBJ1-6; TRBD1 agrees at 10 bases. The CDR3 is 15 residues long. V shed 2 bases, J shed 8 bases, and the junction held 6 bases outside the gene matches. The germline CDR1 and CDR2 sequences are GTSNPN and SVGIG (reference sequence). CDR3: CAWSRSGTGDSPLHF. The CDR3 nucleotides read TGTGCCTGGAGTCGATCGGGGACAGGGGATTCACCCCTCCACTTT. Full variable domain (rest looked up from reference TRBV30 and TRBJ1-6): SQTIHQWPATLVQPVGSPLSLECTVEGTSNPNLYWYRQAAGRGLQLLFYSVGIGQISSEVPQNLSASRPQDRQFILSSKKLLLSDSGFYLCAWSRSGTGDSPLHFGNGTRLTVT.

This clone was observed once. The rearrangement uses TRBV7-2 and TRBJ1-5; D uncertain. This CDR3 region has 16 residues. Germline V CDR1 and CDR2: SGHTA, FQGNSA. V was pared by 2 bases and J by 0 bases, with 11 bases between. The CDR3 loop reads CASSLYGLNSNQPQHF. CDR3 coding DNA: TGTGCCAGCAGCTTATACGGCCTAAATAGCAATCAGCCCCAGCATTTT.

V gene TRBV9 combines with J gene TRBJ1-2; D ambiguous. Germline V CDR1 and CDR2: SGDLS, YYNGEE. Trimming pared 0 bases from V and 8 bases from J, leaving 20 bases between. The CDR3 spans 16 residues. The DNA for the CDR3 is TGTGCCAGCAGCGTAGATGTCGGGGTAGCTTCCCTCGGCTACACCTTC. This gives the protein CASSVDVGVASLGYTF.

V gene TRBV7-8 combines with J gene TRBJ1-6, with unresolved D. In germline, CDR1 is SGHVS, CDR2 FQNEAQ. CDR3 size: 14 residues. V lost 1 base and J lost 7, with 8 bases in between. The CDR3 spells CASSLVQKNSPLHF. The CDR3 DNA follows: TGTGCCAGCAGCTTAGTACAGAAGAATTCACCCCTCCACTTT.

The chain uses TRBV6-5 and TRBJ1-3, with 9 bases aligning to TRBD1. V gave up 7 bases and J gave up 3 bases; unmatched junction bases: 7. Germline CDR1 is MNHEY and CDR2 is SVGAGI. The CDR3 length is 15 residues. In DNA form, the CDR3 reads TGTGCCAGCACCAGAGGGACAGGGTTTGGAAACACCATATATTTT. Translated, it gives CASTRGTGFGNTIYF.

The chain links TRBV29-1 to TRBJ2-7, with 16 bases that match TRBD2. Per germline, CDR1 SQVTM and CDR2 ANQGSEA. V lost 5 bases, J lost 9 bases, and 19 bases stayed unmatched. The CDR3 spans 18 residues. CDR3 region: CSVLDSPGTSGRAAGQYF. CDR3 bases: TGCAGCGTTTTGGATTCCCCCGGGACTAGCGGGAGGGCGGCCGGGCAGTACTTC.

This chain connects TRBV5-6 to TRBJ2-5; TRBD2 matches 7 bases. Trimming removed 1 base from V and 4 bases from J; junction bases left unmatched: 4. CDR1 SGHDT and CDR2 YYEEEE come from the germline V gene. The CDR3 runs to 14 residues. The CDR3 sequence is CASSLSGLGETQYF. CDR3 in DNA: TGTGCCAGCAGCTTGTCCGGACTAGGAGAGACCCAGTACTTC. Combining the CDR3 with reference TRBV5-6 and TRBJ2-5 gives the whole variable domain DAGVTQSPTHLIKTRGQQVTLRCSPKSGHDTVSWYQQALGQGPQFIFQYYEEEERQRGNFPDRFSGHQFPNYSSELNVNALLLGDSALYLCASSLSGLGETQYFGPGTRLLVL.

This chain joins TRBV6-5 and TRBJ1-4, with D tentatively TRBD1 (6 bases). Germline CDR1 MNHEY, CDR2 SVGAGI. This CDR3 has 14 residues. V was clipped by 6 bases and J by 8 bases, with 16 bases between them. The CDR3 bases are TGTGCCAGCAGGCAACAGGGTCCTTCCGAAAAACTGTTTTTT. Amino acid sequence: CASRQQGPSEKLFF.